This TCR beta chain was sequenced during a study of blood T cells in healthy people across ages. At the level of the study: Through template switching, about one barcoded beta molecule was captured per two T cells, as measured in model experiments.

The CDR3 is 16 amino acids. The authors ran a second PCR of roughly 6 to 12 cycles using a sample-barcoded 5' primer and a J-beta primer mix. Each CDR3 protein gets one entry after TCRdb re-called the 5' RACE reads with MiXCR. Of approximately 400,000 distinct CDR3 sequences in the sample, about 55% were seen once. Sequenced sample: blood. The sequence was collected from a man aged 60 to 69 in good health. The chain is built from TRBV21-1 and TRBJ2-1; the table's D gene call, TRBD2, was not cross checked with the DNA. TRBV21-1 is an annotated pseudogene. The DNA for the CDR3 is TGTGCCAGCAGCAGAAGCGGGACCCGCCAGGTGGATGAGCAGTTCTTC. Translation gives CASSRSGTRQVDEQFF.